The 7 T cell receptor beta chains presented below share a single source sample, sequenced in a study of human T cells and chemical hapten exposure. Time point in this sample: pre-sensitization, week 0. Noted treatment: therapeutic diphenylcyclopropenone sensitization with weekly scalp DPC. In TCRdb, the RACE reads were re-called with MiXCR into one record per CDR3 protein. The table has about 380,000 distinct CDR3 sequences, roughly 5% seen once. The sample in question was whole blood, obtained in connection with sensitization to the hapten diphenylcyclopropenone (DPC). These receptors were collected from a woman in her fifties or sixties with alopecia areata. Some clones in this sample may be carry-over from other donors' samples.

There are many counts of this clonotype. The chain recombines TRBV29-1 with TRBJ2-3, with D uncertain. This CDR3 has 12 amino acids. Trimming took off 1 base at V and 6 bases at J, with 8 bases between the two ends. The germline V gene encodes CDR1 SQVTM and CDR2 ANQGSEA. The CDR3 reads CSVEVTVDTQYF. CDR3 DNA sequence: TGCAGCGTTGAAGTGACGGTCGATACGCAGTATTTT.

This clonotype was picked up many times. The chain uses TRBV29-1 and TRBJ2-7; 7 nucleotides agree with TRBD2. CDR3 length equals 12 residues. Germline V gives CDR1 SQVTM, CDR2 ANQGSEA. V was clipped by 4 bases and J by 2 bases; unmatched bases: 2. This CDR3 is CSVGDYTYEQYF. The DNA of the CDR3 is TGCAGCGTTGGGGACTACACCTACGAGCAGTACTTC.

This clonotype has ten or more counts. The V and J genes are TRBV9 and TRBJ2-7; 10 nucleotides align to TRBD1. Germline loops: CDR1 SGDLS, CDR2 YYNGEE. The V and J ends lost 4 bases and 5 bases, in that order; junction bases with no gene match: 9. The CDR3 runs to 15 residues. This CDR3 is CASSYRTGGTDEQYF. The CDR3 bases are TGTGCCAGCAGCTACAGGACAGGGGGAACAGACGAGCAGTACTTC.

This chain joins TRBV18 and TRBJ2-3; 11 nucleotides match TRBD2. CDR1 is KGHSH and CDR2 is LQKENI in the germline V gene. The CDR3 is 16 amino acids. The ends lost 3 bases at V and 6 bases at J; junction bases unmatched: 8. The CDR3 is CASSPGTSGGLDTQYF. DNA of the CDR3: TGTGCCAGCTCACCCGGGACTAGCGGTGGGTTGGATACGCAGTATTTT.

This clonotype was observed at least ten times. The chain combines TRBV5-1 with TRBJ2-6; 9 bases are shared with TRBD1. J gave up 3 bases and V 2 bases, and 9 bases lay outside the gene matches. This CDR3 comprises 18 residues. Germline V lookup: CDR1 SGHRS, CDR2 YFSETQ. The CDR3, as DNA: TGCGCCAGCAGCTTCCGGGACAGGGTCCAGGTTGGGGCCAACGTCCTGACTTTC. This translates into CASSFRDRVQVGANVLTF.

This clonotype has a handful of counts. The J gene is TRBJ2-5, the V gene TRBV9; 9 bases align to TRBD2. The germline CDR1 and CDR2 sequences are SGDLS and YYNGEE. The V segment lost 0 bases and the J segment 1 base; nucleotides outside the gene matches: 4. The CDR3 has 16 residues. CDR3 sequence (DNA): TGTGCCAGCAGCGTAGAGGATAGCGGGGGCCAAGAGACCCAGTACTTC. Residues: CASSVEDSGGQETQYF.

This chain connects TRBV28 to TRBJ2-4; possibly TRBD2 for D (7 bases). Per the germline V gene, CDR1 is MDHEN and CDR2 is SYDVKM. The V and J ends lost 6 bases and 9 bases respectively, with 18 bases between them. The CDR3 spans 14 residues. CDR3 nucleotides: TGTGCCAGCAGGGAAGGGGGGGAGAGGAGCATTCAGTACTTC. Its protein product is CASREGGERSIQYF.